These 2 T cell receptor beta chains share one sample of origin, sequenced in a study of response to subunit inactivated influenza vaccine. TCRdb re-derived calls from the RT-PCR reads in MiXCR, one entry per CDR3 protein. The sample comprises approximately 680,000 distinct CDR3 sequences, 15% to 18% of which are singletons, and around a tenth rests with the top ten. The material sequenced was PBMCs from blood, taken 11 to 12 days after vaccination. The receptor source for this set is a man aged 50-60 years who received an inactivated influenza vaccine.

This clonotype was detected a few times. CDR3 amino acids: CSCTLAGGPDEQYF. The CDR3 region has the DNA TGCAGCTGTACACTAGCGGGGGGGCCAGACGAGCAGTACTTC. The rearrangement links TRBV29-1 to TRBJ2-7; 13 nucleotides match TRBD2. The germline V gene has CDR1 SQVTM and CDR2 ANQGSEA. The CDR3 runs 14 residues. The junction had 9 bases not matched to a gene; V was cut back by 8 bases and J by 5 bases.

The chain combines TRBV18 with TRBJ2-3; 12 bases line up with TRBD2. Losses at the gene ends were 0 bases for V and 5 bases for J; bases not matched to a gene: 3. Germline assignment: CDR1 KGHSH and CDR2 LQKENI. The CDR3 sequence is 16 residues long. The CDR3 DNA reads as TGTGCCAGCTCACCACCAGGACTAGCGGGACAAGATACGCAGTATTTT. Protein: CASSPPGLAGQDTQYF.